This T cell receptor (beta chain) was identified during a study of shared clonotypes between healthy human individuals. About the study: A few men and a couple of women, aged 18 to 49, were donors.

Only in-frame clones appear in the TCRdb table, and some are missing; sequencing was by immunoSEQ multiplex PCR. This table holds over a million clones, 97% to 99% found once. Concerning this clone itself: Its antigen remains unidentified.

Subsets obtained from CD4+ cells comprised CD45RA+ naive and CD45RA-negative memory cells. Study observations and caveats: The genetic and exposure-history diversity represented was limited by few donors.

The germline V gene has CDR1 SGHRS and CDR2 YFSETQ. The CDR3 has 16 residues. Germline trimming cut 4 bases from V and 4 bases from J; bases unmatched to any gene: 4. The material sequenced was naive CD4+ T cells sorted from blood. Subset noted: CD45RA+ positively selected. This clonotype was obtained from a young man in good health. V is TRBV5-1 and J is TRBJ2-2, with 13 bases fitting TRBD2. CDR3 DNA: TGCGCCAGCAGCCTAAGGACTAGCGGGGGCACCGGGGAGCTGTTTTTT. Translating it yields CASSLRTSGGTGELFF.